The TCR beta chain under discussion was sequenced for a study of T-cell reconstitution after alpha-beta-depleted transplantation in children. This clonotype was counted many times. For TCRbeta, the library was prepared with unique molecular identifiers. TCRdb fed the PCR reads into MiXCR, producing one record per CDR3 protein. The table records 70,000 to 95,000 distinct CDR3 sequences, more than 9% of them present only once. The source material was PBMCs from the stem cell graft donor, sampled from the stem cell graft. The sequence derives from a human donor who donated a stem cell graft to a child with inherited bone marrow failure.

The CDR3 protein is CASSRSRGRFNEKLFF. CDR3 DNA: TGTGCCAGCTCACGGAGCAGGGGGCGGTTTAATGAAAAACTGTTTTTT. The chain joins TRBV18 to TRBJ1-4, with TRBD1 matching over 8 bases. The CDR3 has 16 residues. Germline V lookup: CDR1 KGHSH, CDR2 LQKENI. J was trimmed by 4 bases and V by 4 bases; bases with no gene match: 8.